This T cell receptor (beta chain) was obtained from a study of regulatory T cells in long-lasting Graves disease. About the study: Persistent cases were those of Graves' disease that involved over 5 years of antithyroid drugs with positive TSH receptor antibodies.

This CDR3 is 15 amino acids long. V was clipped by 0 bases and J by 4 bases, with 10 bases between them. Germline CDR1 reads SGDLS; CDR2 reads YYNGEE. General study findings and limits: A reduction in accuracy may have resulted from the small sample size.

The time point was: persistent/refractory GD, antithyroid drugs over 5 years with positive TRAb. With RNA extracted from PBMCs as input, the TCR library was made. It was by American Thyroid Association guidelines that Graves' disease was diagnosed. The authors built TCR beta libraries using iRepertoire HTBI primers and Arm-PCR of CDR3 regions. In TCRdb, the multiplex PCR reads were re-called with MiXCR into one record per CDR3 protein. The sample gives about 470,000 distinct CDR3 sequences, more than 20% of which show up once; about 8.3% is in the top ten. Remarks on this clonotype: Antigen specificity is unknown.

The chain joins TRBV9 to TRBJ2-2; D may be TRBD2 (5 bases). The sequence was collected from a female donor with Graves disease. The sequenced sample was peripheral blood mononuclear cells (PBMCs), obtained when the disease was refractory, from a patient treated with antithyroid drugs. CDR3 region: CASSVEAGLTGELFF. The CDR3 DNA reads TGTGCCAGCAGCGTAGAGGCGGGCCTCACCGGGGAGCTGTTTTTT.